The clone carrying this T cell receptor beta chain was observed many times. The data derive from a study of kidney transplant recipient with SARS-CoV-2 infection. TCRdb ran MiXCR on the reads and lists one entry per CDR3 protein. In the table there are about 250,000 distinct CDR3 sequences, roughly 26% of which are singletons. Per germline, CDR1 SEHNR and CDR2 FQNEAQ (reference sequence). The ends were cut back, 5 bases at V and 4 bases at J, with 23 bases in the middle. This CDR3 has 17 amino acids. This chain uses TRBV7-9 with TRBJ1-2, with D unresolved. Sequences were derived from a blood sample, sampled at baseline and between days 110 and 120 from a kidney transplant recipient. This sequence originates from a young adult male patient who had COVID-19 and was a kidney transplant recipient. A subset of T cells may come from the graft donor. The CDR3 is CASSITVYHGKTYGYTF. CDR3 DNA sequence: TGTGCCAGCAGCATCACGGTATACCATGGAAAGACCTATGGCTACACCTTC.